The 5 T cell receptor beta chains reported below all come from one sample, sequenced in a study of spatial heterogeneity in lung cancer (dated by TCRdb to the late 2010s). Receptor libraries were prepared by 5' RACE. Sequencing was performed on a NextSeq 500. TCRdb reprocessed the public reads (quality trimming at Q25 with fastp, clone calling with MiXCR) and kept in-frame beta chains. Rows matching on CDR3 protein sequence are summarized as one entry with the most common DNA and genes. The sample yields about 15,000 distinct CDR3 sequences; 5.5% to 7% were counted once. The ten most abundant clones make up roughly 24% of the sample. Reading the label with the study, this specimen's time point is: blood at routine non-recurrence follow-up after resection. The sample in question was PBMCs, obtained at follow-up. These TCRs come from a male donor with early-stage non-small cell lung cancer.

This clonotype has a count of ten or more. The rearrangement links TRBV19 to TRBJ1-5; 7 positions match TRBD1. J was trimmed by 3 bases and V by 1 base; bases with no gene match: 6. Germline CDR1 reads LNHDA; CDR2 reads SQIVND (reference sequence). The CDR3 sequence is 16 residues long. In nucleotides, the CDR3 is TGTGCCAGTAGTATAGTTGGGACAGTATACAATCAGCCCCAGCATTTT. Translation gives CASSIVGTVYNQPQHF.

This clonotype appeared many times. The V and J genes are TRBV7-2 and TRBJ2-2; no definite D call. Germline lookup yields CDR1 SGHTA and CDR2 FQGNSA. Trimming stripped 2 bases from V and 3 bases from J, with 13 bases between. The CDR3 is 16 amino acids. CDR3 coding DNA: TGTGCCAGCAGCTTATTTAGGAGAAGGGACACCGGGGAGCTGTTTTTT. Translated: CASSLFRRRDTGELFF. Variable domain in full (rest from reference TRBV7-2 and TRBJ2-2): GAGVSQSPSNKVTEKGKDVELRCDPISGHTALYWYRQSLGQGLEFLIYFQGNSAPDKSGLPSDRFSAERTGGSVSTLTIQRTQQEDSAVYLCASSLFRRRDTGELFFGEGSRLTVL.

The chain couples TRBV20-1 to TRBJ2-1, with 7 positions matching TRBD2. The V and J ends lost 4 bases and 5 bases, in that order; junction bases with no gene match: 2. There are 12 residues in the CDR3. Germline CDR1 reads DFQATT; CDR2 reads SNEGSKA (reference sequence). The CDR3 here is CSATSGNNEQFF. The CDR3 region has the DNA TGCAGTGCTACTAGCGGAAACAATGAGCAGTTCTTC.

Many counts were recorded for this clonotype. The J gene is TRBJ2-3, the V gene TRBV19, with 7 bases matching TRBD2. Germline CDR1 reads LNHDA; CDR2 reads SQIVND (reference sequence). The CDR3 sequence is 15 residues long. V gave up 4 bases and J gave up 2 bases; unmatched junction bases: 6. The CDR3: CASSTQRGATDTQYF. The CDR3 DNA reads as TGTGCCAGTAGTACCCAGCGGGGAGCCACAGATACGCAGTATTTT. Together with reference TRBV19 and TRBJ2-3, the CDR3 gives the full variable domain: DGGITQSPKYLFRKEGQNVTLSCEQNLNHDAMYWYRQDPGQGLRLIYYSQIVNDFQKGDIAEGYSVSREKKESFPLTVTSAQKNPTAFYLCASSTQRGATDTQYFGPGTRLTVL.

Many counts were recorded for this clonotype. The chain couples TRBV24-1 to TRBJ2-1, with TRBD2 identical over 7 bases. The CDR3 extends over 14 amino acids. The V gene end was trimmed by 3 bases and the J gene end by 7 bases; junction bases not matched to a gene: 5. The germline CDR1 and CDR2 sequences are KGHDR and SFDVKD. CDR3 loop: CATSDPSGRNEQFF. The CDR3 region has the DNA TGTGCCACCAGTGATCCCTCCGGGAGGAATGAGCAGTTCTTC.